Listed here are 22 T cell receptor beta chains from one sample, sequenced in a study of immune evolution from preneoplasia to lung adenocarcinoma. Libraries were prepared by immunoSEQ multiplex PCR; TCRdb keeps only in-frame clonotypes and omits some of them. The table lists approximately 6,900 clones, 60% to 80% of them singletons. Specimen: FFPE adjacent normal lung tissue. Source of these receptors: a person aged 65-85 years with lung adenocarcinoma.

V and J are TRBV6-1 and TRBJ2-4; 9 bases are shared with TRBD2. Germline CDR1 MNHNS, CDR2 SASEGT. V lost 3 bases, J lost 1 base, and 4 bases stayed unmatched. CDR3 length: 16 amino acids. CDR3: CASSDVSGGAKNIQYF. Here the CDR3 DNA reads TGTGCCAGCAGTGATGTCAGCGGGGGGGCCAAAAACATTCAGTACTTC.

V and J are TRBV5-1 and TRBJ2-2; 9 bases map to TRBD1. This CDR3 contains 15 residues. The J segment lost 5 bases and the V segment lost 4 bases, leaving 6 bases of the junction unmatched. CDR1 SGHRS and CDR2 YFSETQ come from the germline V gene. This CDR3 is CASSRKTGGTGELFF. In DNA form, the CDR3 reads TGCGCCAGCAGCCGCAAGACAGGGGGGACCGGGGAGCTGTTTTTT.

The chain has TRBV4-1 and TRBJ1-1, with TRBD1 matching 7 bases. From germline, CDR1 is MGHRA and CDR2 YSYEKL. V was clipped by 0 bases and J by 4 bases; unmatched bases: 11. CDR3 length: 17 amino acids. The CDR3 reads CASSQDDREDHGTEAFF. In DNA form, the CDR3 reads TGCGCCAGCAGCCAAGATGACAGGGAGGATCACGGCACTGAAGCTTTCTTT.

The V and J genes are TRBV19 and TRBJ1-5; TRBD1 agrees at 7 bases. The CDR3 is made up of 16 amino acids. The V gene's germline CDR1 is LNHDA and CDR2 SQIVND (reference sequence). V was clipped by 6 bases and J by 0 bases; unmatched bases: 8. CDR3 sequence (DNA): TGTGCCAGTAGGACTAGACAGGGATATAGCAATCAGCCCCAGCATTTT. Translation: CASRTRQGYSNQPQHF.

The V gene is TRBV15, the J gene TRBJ2-5; D unclear. Trimming stripped 4 bases from V and 5 bases from J, with 8 bases between. This CDR3 spans 12 amino acids. CDR1 LNHNV and CDR2 YYDKDF come from the germline V gene (reference sequence). Here the CDR3 DNA reads TGTGCCACCAGCACCGGAAGTGAGACCCAGTACTTC. Translated, it gives CATSTGSETQYF.

This chain links TRBV2 with TRBJ1-4; D is unclear. Trimming pared 7 bases from V and 5 bases from J, leaving 20 bases between. Germline-derived CDR1 and CDR2 are SNHLY and FYNNEI. The CDR3 runs to 16 residues. The CDR3, as DNA: TGTGCCAGCAACTTCCCTCGGGCCTTCTCCAATGAAAAACTGTTTTTT. Translated, it gives CASNFPRAFSNEKLFF.

This chain connects TRBV7-2 to TRBJ2-1, with 15 bases identical to TRBD2. V gave up 5 bases and J gave up 9 bases; unmatched junction bases: 5. The germline gives CDR1 SGHTA, CDR2 FQGNSA. The CDR3 extends over 15 amino acids. DNA of the CDR3: TGTGCCAGCAGCCAGGGACTAGCGGGGGGACGTGAGCAGTTCTTC. It specifies CASSQGLAGGREQFF.

Relative to its sample, this clone is medium-sized (0.01 to 0.1%). V and J are TRBV9 and TRBJ1-1; no reliable D call. The CDR3 extends over 12 amino acids. Germline V gene lookup returns CDR1 SGDLS and CDR2 YYNGEE. The ends were cut back, 2 bases at V and 3 bases at J, with 5 bases in the middle. CDR3 coding DNA: TGTGCCAGCAGCGTTGGAGACACTGAAGCTTTCTTT. This gives the protein CASSVGDTEAFF.

The rearrangement links TRBV27 to TRBJ2-3; D uncertain. With 3 bases removed from V and 0 bases from J, the gap between germline ends came to 10 bases. The CDR3 contains 15 residues. The germline V gene encodes CDR1 MNHEY and CDR2 SMNVEV (reference sequence). In nucleotides, the CDR3 is TGTGCCAGCAGTTTGGTCTATAGAAGCACAGATACGCAGTATTTT. This encodes CASSLVYRSTDTQYF.

The rearrangement uses TRBV5-6 and TRBJ1-3; no reliable D call. The germline V and J ends were trimmed by 1 base and 0 bases, with 5 bases remaining between them. The CDR3 has 14 amino acids. Germline V CDR1 and CDR2: SGHDT, YYEEEE. CDR3 region: CASSLRSSGNTIYF. The CDR3 bases are TGTGCCAGCAGCTTGCGGAGCTCTGGAAACACCATATATTTT.

A few counts support this clone. The CDR3 DNA is TGTGCCAGCAGACGTTGGGCTACGGCCGGGGAGCTGTTTTTT. This gives the protein CASRRWATAGELFF. This chain links TRBV7-8 with TRBJ2-2; D remains unclear. CDR1 is SGHVS, CDR2 FQNEAQ, per germline. The germline V and J ends were trimmed by 6 bases and 6 bases, with 14 bases remaining between them. The CDR3 length is 14 residues.

The V call is TRBV2, the J call TRBJ2-5; D call uncertain. V lost 6 bases to trimming and J lost 5 bases, with 16 bases between them. The CDR3 contains 14 residues. CDR1 is SNHLY and CDR2 is FYNNEI in the germline V gene. DNA for the CDR3: TGTGCCAGCAGCGGAGCTATCCTAGGGGAGACCCAGTACTTC. This codes for CASSGAILGETQYF.

The chain links TRBV6-1 to TRBJ2-1; the D is unclear. Trimming cost V 5 bases and J 2 bases, with 4 bases left between them. This CDR3 is 12 amino acids long. Germline V CDR1 and CDR2: MNHNS, SASEGT. CDR3 protein: CASSRAYNEQFF. The CDR3, as DNA: TGTGCCAGCAGTCGGGCCTACAATGAGCAGTTCTTC.

In DNA, the CDR3 is TGTGCCAGCAGCTTACAGGACAGGGGGCGCCTGGGTACTGAAGCTTTCTTT. Encoded protein: CASSLQDRGRLGTEAFF. The rearrangement uses TRBV7-2 and TRBJ1-1, with TRBD1 matching 11 bases. Germline CDR1 reads SGHTA; CDR2 reads FQGNSA. Germline trimming cut 2 bases from V and 5 bases from J; bases unmatched to any gene: 10. This CDR3 contains 17 residues. The full variable domain, in which reference TRBV7-2 and TRBJ1-1 provide the parts outside the CDR3, is GAGVSQSPSNKVTEKGKDVELRCDPISGHTALYWYRQSLGQGLEFLIYFQGNSAPDKSGLPSDRFSAERTGGSVSTLTIQRTQQEDSAVYLCASSLQDRGRLGTEAFFGQGTRLTVV.

V gene TRBV11-2 combines with J gene TRBJ2-3; D remains unclear. CDR3 length: 12 amino acids. The germline gives CDR1 SGHAT, CDR2 FQNNGV. Trimming took 6 bases from V and 8 from J, leaving 12 bases between them. CDR3 coding DNA: TGTGCCAGCAGTTCTCCGGTAGCTACGCAGTATTTT. It encodes CASSSPVATQYF.

This clone was observed once. V is TRBV5-4 and J is TRBJ1-3, with a possible D match to TRBD1 (6 bases). The length of the CDR3 is 13 residues. Looked up from germline, CDR1 is SGHNT and CDR2 is YYREEE (reference sequence). V was shortened by 7 bases and J by 4 bases, with 12 bases between the two germline ends. CDR3 in amino acids: CASRPGVGNTIYF. The CDR3 DNA reads TGTGCCAGCCGGCCAGGGGTCGGAAACACCATATATTTT.

This clone was recorded a few times. Written as DNA, the CDR3 is TGTGCCAGCAGCCCGAAAGCGAACACCGGGGAGCTGTTTTTT. It is translated as CASSPKANTGELFF. The chain carries TRBV7-3 and TRBJ2-2; D is unresolved. The CDR3 loop spans 14 amino acids. Germline assignment: CDR1 SGHTA and CDR2 FQGTGA. V lost 5 bases and J lost 0, with 7 bases in between.

The chain combines TRBV28 with TRBJ1-6; TRBD1 agrees at 7 bases. Germline CDR1 reads MDHEN; CDR2 reads SYDVKM. The CDR3 loop spans 15 amino acids. Trimming cost V 8 bases and J 6 bases; bases outside gene matches: 10. The CDR3 sequence is CASLTGPGINSPLHF. In DNA form, the CDR3 reads TGTGCCAGCCTGACAGGGCCCGGGATTAATTCACCCCTCCACTTT.

The chain has TRBV5-1 and TRBJ1-5; D is perhaps TRBD1 (5 bases). The CDR3 totals 14 residues. CDR1 is SGHRS and CDR2 is YFSETQ in the germline V gene. Trimming left V 0 bases short and J 1 base short, with 5 bases between. The CDR3 nucleotides are TGCGCCAGCAGCTTGGGGGGGAGCAATCAGCCCCAGCATTTT. Its translation: CASSLGGSNQPQHF.

This sequence joins TRBV27 and TRBJ2-3, with 7 positions matching TRBD1. This CDR3 has 15 residues. V gave up 7 bases and J gave up 0 bases; unmatched junction bases: 7. Germline loops: CDR1 MNHEY, CDR2 SMNVEV (reference sequence). Here the CDR3 DNA reads TGTGCCAGCACACCGACAGGGCATAGCACAGATACGCAGTATTTT. Encoded protein: CASTPTGHSTDTQYF.

This sequence joins TRBV5-1 and TRBJ2-1, with 7 bases aligning to TRBD1. Germline assignment: CDR1 SGHRS and CDR2 YFSETQ. CDR3 size: 15 residues. V lost 0 bases, J lost 7 bases, and 7 bases stayed unmatched. The CDR3 loop reads CASSLVGTVQNEQFF. Here the CDR3 DNA reads TGCGCCAGCAGCTTGGTAGGGACAGTCCAAAATGAGCAGTTCTTC.

This clone was seen a handful of times. The chain couples TRBV19 to TRBJ2-7; 8 bases line up with TRBD2. Looked up from germline, CDR1 is LNHDA and CDR2 is SQIVND (reference sequence). Germline trimming cut 4 bases from V and 6 bases from J; bases unmatched to any gene: 11. The CDR3 consists of 15 residues. The CDR3 spells CASSTLAGPPGEQYF. The DNA for the CDR3 is TGTGCCAGTAGTACATTAGCGGGGCCCCCTGGCGAGCAGTACTTC.